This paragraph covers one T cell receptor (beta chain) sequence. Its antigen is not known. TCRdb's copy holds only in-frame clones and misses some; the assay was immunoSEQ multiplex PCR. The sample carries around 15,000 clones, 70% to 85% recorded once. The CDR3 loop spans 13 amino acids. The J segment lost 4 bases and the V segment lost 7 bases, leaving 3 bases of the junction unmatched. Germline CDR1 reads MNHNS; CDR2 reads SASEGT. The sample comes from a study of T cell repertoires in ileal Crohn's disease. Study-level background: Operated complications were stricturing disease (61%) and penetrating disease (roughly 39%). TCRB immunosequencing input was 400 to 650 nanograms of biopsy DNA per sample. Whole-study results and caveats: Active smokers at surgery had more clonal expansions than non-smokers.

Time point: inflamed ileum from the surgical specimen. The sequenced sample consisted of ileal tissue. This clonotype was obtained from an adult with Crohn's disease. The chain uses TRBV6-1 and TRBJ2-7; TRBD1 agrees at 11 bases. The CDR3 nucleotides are TGTGCCAGCAAAGGACAGGGGGCATACGAGCAGTACTTC. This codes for CASKGQGAYEQYF.